The clone carrying this TCR beta chain was found once. Its target is unknown. These data come from a study of T cells in localized non-small cell lung cancer. Study-level results: Adjacent lung exhibited a median of approximately 50 among the 100 most abundant tumor clones.

Produced via immunoSEQ multiplex PCR; TCRdb's table is partial and in-frame only. The table has just under 35,000 clones, approximately 90% seen once. The clonotype comes from a female donor older than 55 with stage II lung adenocarcinoma. The sample in question was peripheral blood mononuclear cells, obtained before any cancer treatment.

CDR3 bases: TGTGCCAGCAGCTTGGGCGAACTACGCCTAGCGGGTTCCTACGAGCAGTACTTC. Encoded protein: CASSLGELRLAGSYEQYF. V usage is TRBV5-6 and J usage is TRBJ2-7; TRBD2 agrees at 8 bases. V lost 0 bases and J lost 1; bases outside the gene matches: 12. Germline V gives CDR1 SGHDT, CDR2 YYEEEE. The CDR3 totals 18 residues.